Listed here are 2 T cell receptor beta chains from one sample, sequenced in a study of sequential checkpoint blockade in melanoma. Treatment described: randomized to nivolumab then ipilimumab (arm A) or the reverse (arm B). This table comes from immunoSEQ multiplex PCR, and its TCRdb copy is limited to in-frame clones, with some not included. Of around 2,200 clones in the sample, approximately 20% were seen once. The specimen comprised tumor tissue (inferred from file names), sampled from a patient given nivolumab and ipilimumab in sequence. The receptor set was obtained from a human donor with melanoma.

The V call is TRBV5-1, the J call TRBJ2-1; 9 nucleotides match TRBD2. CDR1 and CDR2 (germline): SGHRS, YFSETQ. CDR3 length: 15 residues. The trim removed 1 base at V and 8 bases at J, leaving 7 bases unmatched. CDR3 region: CASSLQAGGRHEQFF. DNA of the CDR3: TGCGCCAGCAGCTTGCAAGCGGGGGGCCGCCATGAGCAGTTCTTC.

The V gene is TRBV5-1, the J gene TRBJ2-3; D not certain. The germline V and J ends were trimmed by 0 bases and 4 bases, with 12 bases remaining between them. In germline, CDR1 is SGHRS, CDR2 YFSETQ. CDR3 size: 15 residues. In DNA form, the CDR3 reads TGCGCCAGCAGCTTGGAGGCACTCAAGGCAGATACGCAGTATTTT. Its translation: CASSLEALKADTQYF.